These 22 T cell receptor beta chains were sequenced from one sample in a study of response to subunit inactivated influenza vaccine. One entry per CDR3 protein, called by TCRdb with MiXCR from the RT-PCR reads. The repertoire holds about 530,000 distinct CDR3 sequences, with 10% to 15% as singletons. The material was PBMCs from blood, obtained 35 to 45 days after vaccination. The receptors derive from a man between 45 and 60 years old who received an inactivated influenza vaccine.

The chain uses TRBV6-1 and TRBJ2-7; 12 bases align to TRBD2. Germline loops: CDR1 MNHNS, CDR2 SASEGT. Unmatched junction bases numbered 10, after V lost 6 bases and J lost 4 bases. This CDR3 spans 16 amino acids. CDR3 nucleotides: TGTGCCAGCAGACGTTCTAGCGGGAGGGTTTCATACGAGCAGTACTTC. The encoded protein is CASRRSSGRVSYEQYF.

This clonotype has a count of ten or more. The chain couples TRBV4-2 to TRBJ1-1, with D unclear. Trimming removed 0 bases from V and 5 bases from J, with 7 bases in between. The CDR3 is made up of 13 amino acids. Germline-derived CDR1 and CDR2 are LGHNA and YNFKEQ. CDR3 amino acids: CASSQDSQTEAFF. CDR3 DNA: TGTGCCAGCAGCCAAGATAGTCAGACTGAAGCTTTCTTT.

This clonotype was counted only a few times. This chain links TRBV7-9 with TRBJ1-1; D is perhaps TRBD1 (6 bases). Trimming removed 1 base from V and 11 bases from J, with 14 bases in between. The CDR3 totals 13 residues. CDR1 and CDR2 (germline): SEHNR, FQNEAQ (reference sequence). The chain's CDR3 is CASSLDGGHGAFF. CDR3 nucleotide sequence: TGTGCCAGCAGCTTAGACGGGGGGCATGGTGCTTTCTTT.

V is TRBV5-1 and J is TRBJ2-7; D is tentatively TRBD1 or TRBD2 (5 bases each). V was cut by 4 bases and J by 3 bases, with 20 bases left in between. CDR1 SGHRS and CDR2 YFSETQ come from the germline V gene. This CDR3 comprises 16 residues. This CDR3 is CASSILWVGRRYEQYF. Written as DNA, the CDR3 is TGCGCCAGCAGCATCTTATGGGTGGGACGCCGCTACGAGCAGTACTTC.

This clonotype has a single count. This chain joins TRBV2 and TRBJ1-5, with TRBD1 identical over 7 bases. Germline V lookup: CDR1 SNHLY, CDR2 FYNNEI. Trimming took 6 bases from V and 7 from J; bases not matched to a gene: 12. This CDR3 has 15 amino acids. CDR3 loop: CASSPNQGGRQPQHF. The CDR3 bases are TGTGCCAGCAGCCCCAATCAGGGGGGGCGACAGCCCCAGCATTTT.

This clonotype was seen more than once but under ten times. This sequence joins TRBV29-1 and TRBJ2-1; D uncertain. V lost 4 bases, J lost 2 bases, and 9 bases lay in between. The germline V gene has CDR1 SQVTM and CDR2 ANQGSEA. CDR3 length: 13 amino acids. The CDR3 is CSVGNSTYNEQFF. The CDR3, as DNA: TGCAGCGTTGGGAATTCAACCTACAATGAGCAGTTCTTC.

This rearrangement joins TRBV20-1 to TRBJ2-5; D remains unclear. Germline-derived CDR1 and CDR2 are DFQATT and SNEGSKA (reference sequence). The CDR3 runs to 13 residues. The V and J ends lost 3 bases and 5 bases respectively, with 13 bases between them. CDR3 residues: CSASPPPYETQYF. The CDR3 DNA reads as TGCAGTGCTAGTCCGCCCCCCTATGAGACCCAGTACTTC.

This clonotype has only a few counts. This chain connects TRBV7-2 to TRBJ2-5; 7 bases are a match to TRBD2. Looked up from germline, CDR1 is SGHTA and CDR2 is FQGNSA. This CDR3 region has 17 residues. The junction had 15 bases not matched to a gene; V was cut back by 6 bases and J by 2 bases. The CDR3, as DNA: TGTGCCAGCAGTCCTATCCCCGGGTGGCGGGGGCAAGAGACCCAGTACTTC. Its protein product is CASSPIPGWRGQETQYF.

This clonotype occurred a few times. The rearrangement joins TRBV7-2 to TRBJ2-1; 11 nucleotides match TRBD2. Germline V CDR1 and CDR2: SGHTA, FQGNSA. With 6 bases clipped from V and 6 bases from J, the junction kept 10 bases outside the gene matches. The length of the CDR3 is 16 residues. The CDR3 spells CASRLGGTSGRNEQFF. CDR3 bases: TGTGCCAGCAGACTAGGAGGGACTAGCGGCCGCAATGAGCAGTTCTTC. Full variable domain (outside the CDR3, taken from reference TRBV7-2 and TRBJ2-1): GAGVSQSPSNKVTEKGKDVELRCDPISGHTALYWYRQSLGQGLEFLIYFQGNSAPDKSGLPSDRFSAERTGGSVSTLTIQRTQQEDSAVYLCASRLGGTSGRNEQFFGPGTRLTVL.

This chain uses TRBV5-1 with TRBJ2-1; D is undetermined. Trimming shortened V by 0 bases and J by 12 bases, and 10 bases separated the two germline ends. This CDR3 comprises 12 residues. Per the germline V gene, CDR1 is SGHRS and CDR2 is YFSETQ. CDR3 nucleotides: TGCGCCAGCAGCTTGGGCGCGAGTGGGCAGTTCTTC. Its translation is CASSLGASGQFF.

Only a few counts were recorded for this clonotype. The chain links TRBV27 to TRBJ1-6; D may be TRBD1 (5 bases). This CDR3 is built from 16 residues. Germline V gene sequence: CDR1 MNHEY, CDR2 SMNVEV (reference sequence). V was cut by 3 bases and J by 5 bases, with 14 bases left in between. The CDR3 loop is CASSFSRGRNNSPLHF. In DNA form, the CDR3 reads TGTGCCAGCAGTTTTAGTCGGGGACGGAATAATTCACCCCTCCACTTT.

Many counts were recorded for this clonotype. The gene calls are TRBV21-1 and TRBJ2-7. TRBV21-1 is described as a pseudogene. The CDR3 has 13 residues. For the CDR3, the DNA is TGTGCCAGCAGCACCGGCCGCCGCTACGAGCAGTACTTC. It translates to CASSTGRRYEQYF.

The CDR3 is CAWSVQDNQPQHF. The DNA for the CDR3 is TGTGCCTGGAGTGTACAGGACAATCAGCCCCAGCATTTT. V is TRBV30 and J is TRBJ1-5, with D perhaps matching TRBD1 (5 bases). The V gene lost 0 bases and the J gene lost 3 bases, with 6 bases spanning the gap. The length of the CDR3 is 13 residues. Germline V lookup: CDR1 GTSNPN, CDR2 SVGIG (reference sequence).

This clonotype came up a few times. This chain links TRBV11-2 with TRBJ2-1; maybe TRBD1 (5 bases). Per the germline V gene, CDR1 is SGHAT and CDR2 is FQNNGV. V was shortened by 5 bases and J by 3 bases, with 8 bases between the two germline ends. This CDR3 comprises 13 residues. CDR3 sequence reads: CASSVQGYNEQFF. The CDR3 coding sequence is TGTGCCAGCAGCGTTCAGGGCTACAATGAGCAGTTCTTC.

This clonotype was counted between two and nine times. The chain uses TRBV6-5 and TRBJ1-1; tentative D call: TRBD1 (6 bases). The V end was cut by 6 bases, the J end by 4 bases, with 15 bases between. This CDR3 region has 14 residues. From germline, CDR1 is MNHEY and CDR2 SVGAGI. Here the CDR3 DNA reads TGTGCCAGCAGCCCTTGGCAGGGGTCCACTGAAGCTTTCTTT. It codes for CASSPWQGSTEAFF.

The chain joins TRBV7-6 to TRBJ2-7; 9 bases line up with TRBD1. Losses at the gene ends were 4 bases for V and 6 bases for J; bases not matched to a gene: 7. Germline values: CDR1 SGHVS, CDR2 FNYEAQ. This CDR3 comprises 14 residues. The CDR3: CASSYGTGTVEQYF. In nucleotides, the CDR3 is TGTGCCAGCAGCTACGGGACAGGGACGGTCGAGCAGTACTTC.

Many counts were recorded for this clonotype. One end of the junction is discordant with germline, which a read error may explain. V is TRBV5-1 and J is TRBJ2-7; 7 bases agree with TRBD1. This CDR3 has 14 residues. In germline, CDR1 is SGHRS, CDR2 YFSETQ. For the CDR3, the DNA is TGTGCCAGCAGTCCTGGGACAGCCTCCTACGAGCAGTACTTC. Its translation: CASSPGTASYEQYF.

This clonotype was seen more than once but under ten times. The V and J genes are TRBV10-2 and TRBJ1-5, with D possibly being TRBD1 (6 bases). The CDR3 contains 13 residues. V gave up 3 bases and J gave up 5 bases, with 8 bases separating them. The germline CDR1 and CDR2 sequences are WSHSY and SAAADI. CDR3: CASSEQGDQPQHF. The CDR3 DNA sequence: TGCGCCAGCAGTGAACAGGGCGATCAGCCCCAGCATTTT.

The chain couples TRBV25-1 to TRBJ1-5; D remains ambiguous. The V end lost 3 bases, the J end lost 3 bases, and 6 bases lay between the germline ends. CDR1 is MGHDK and CDR2 is SYGVNS in the germline V gene. The CDR3 sequence is 13 residues long. CDR3 residues: CASSDSHNQPQHF. CDR3 bases: TGTGCCAGCAGTGATTCCCACAATCAGCCCCAGCATTTT.

The chain couples TRBV6-1 to TRBJ2-7; either TRBD1 or TRBD2 may supply D (5 bases each). V lost 5 bases to trimming and J lost 3 bases, with 14 bases between them. The CDR3 runs 14 residues. CDR1 MNHNS and CDR2 SASEGT come from the germline V gene. The CDR3 nucleotides read TGTGCCAGCAGTCCGGGACCAGGCGTCTACGAGCAGTACTTC. Encoded protein: CASSPGPGVYEQYF.

This clonotype was seen repeatedly, ten times or more. The V call is TRBV13, the J call TRBJ2-3, with D uncertain. CDR1 and CDR2 (germline): PRHDT, FYEKMQ (reference sequence). The CDR3 totals 13 residues. Trimming cost V 5 bases and J 1 base, with 7 bases left between them. The CDR3 nucleotides are TGTGCCAGCAGCCCCCTGGGCACAGATACGCAGTATTTT. Its translation: CASSPLGTDTQYF.

This clonotype was counted a few times. The rearrangement links TRBV5-1 to TRBJ2-3, with D perhaps TRBD2 (7 bases). The length of the CDR3 is 22 residues. CDR1 is SGHRS, CDR2 YFSETQ, per germline. Trimming took 0 bases from V and 3 from J, leaving 32 bases between them. The CDR3 is CASSLELMILATGTLGTDTQYF. The CDR3 bases are TGCGCCAGCAGCTTGGAACTAATGATACTAGCGACAGGAACACTAGGGACAGATACGCAGTATTTT.